Listed below are T cell receptor beta chains from one sample, sequenced in a study of T cells after yellow fever vaccination. TCRdb processed the 5' RACE reads anew with MiXCR; each CDR3 protein has one entry. The sample consists of more than 200,000 distinct CDR3 sequences, approximately 3.8% of them appearing once. This sample comprised PBMCs, obtained 15 days after the yellow fever booster vaccination. These receptors were taken from a man aged 18 to 30 who received the YFV17D yellow fever vaccine. Each CDR3 is given with its conserved first and last residue. The D gene is left open where the match is weak. Clone size is shown for a subset of rows, as once, few, many or a class of expanded clone.

clone_size: many; v_call: TRBV5-1; cdr3_length: 15; d_call: -; j_call: TRBJ1-1; cdr3_nt: TGCGCCAGCAGCTTGTCAGGGCCGGGAGACACTGAAGCTTTCTTT; cdr3_aa: CASSLSGPGDTEAFF
clone_size: many; v_call: TRBV5-1; cdr3_length: 14; d_call: -; j_call: TRBJ2-2; cdr3_nt: TGTGCCAGCAGCCCGACAGGGAACACCGGGGAGCTGTTTTTT; cdr3_aa: CASSPTGNTGELFF
clone_size: many; v_call: TRBV9; cdr3_length: 15; d_call: -; j_call: TRBJ2-1; cdr3_nt: TGTGCCAGCAGCGTAGAGAGCCTCGGTAACAATGAGCAGTTCTTC; cdr3_aa: CASSVESLGNNEQFF
clone_size: many; v_call: TRBV12-3/TRBV12-4; cdr3_length: 13; d_call: -; j_call: TRBJ2-5; cdr3_nt: TGTGCCAGCAGTTTCACAGGCCAAGAGACCCAGTACTTC; cdr3_aa: CASSFTGQETQYF
clone_size: many; v_call: TRBV7-2; cdr3_length: 13; d_call: -; j_call: TRBJ2-7; cdr3_nt: TGTGCCAGCAGCGGGGGGGCCAAGGACGAGCAGTACTTC; cdr3_aa: CASSGGAKDEQYF
clone_size: many; v_call: TRBV3-1; cdr3_length: 15; d_call: TRBD2; j_call: TRBJ2-1; cdr3_nt: TGTGCCAGCAGCCACGGACTAGCGGGGGGGCAGGAGCAGTTCTTC; cdr3_aa: CASSHGLAGGQEQFF
clone_size: many; v_call: TRBV15; cdr3_length: 14; d_call: TRBD2; j_call: TRBJ2-5; cdr3_nt: TGTGCCACCAGCAGAGGGCGGGGGGAAGAGACCCAGTACTTC; cdr3_aa: CATSRGRGEETQYF
clone_size: many; v_call: TRBV7-9; cdr3_length: 16; d_call: -; j_call: TRBJ2-3; cdr3_nt: TGTGCCAGCAGCTTACCCCACTTCCCCCCGGGGGATACGCAGTATTTT; cdr3_aa: CASSLPHFPPGDTQYF
clone_size: many; v_call: TRBV28; cdr3_length: 14; d_call: -; j_call: TRBJ1-4; cdr3_nt: TGTGCCAGCAGGAGCCAGGGGACTAATGAAAAACTGTTTTTT; cdr3_aa: CASRSQGTNEKLFF
clone_size: -; v_call: TRBV29-1; cdr3_length: 16; d_call: TRBD2; j_call: TRBJ2-5; cdr3_nt: TGCAGCGTTGAAGATCCCGTTCTAGCGGGGCAAGAGACCCAGTACTTC; cdr3_aa: CSVEDPVLAGQETQYF
clone_size: many; v_call: TRBV6-2/TRBV6-3; cdr3_length: 14; d_call: -; j_call: TRBJ1-1; cdr3_nt: TGTGCCAGCAGTGGCCGGGGGGTTGACACTGAAGCTTTCTTT; cdr3_aa: CASSGRGVDTEAFF
clone_size: many; v_call: TRBV7-9; cdr3_length: 11; d_call: -; j_call: TRBJ1-1; cdr3_nt: TGTGCCAGCAGCCCCCAGGGGGAAGCTTTCTTT; cdr3_aa: CASSPQGEAFF
clone_size: many; v_call: TRBV7-9; cdr3_length: 15; d_call: -; j_call: TRBJ2-5; cdr3_nt: TGTGCCAGCAGCGACACGGAAAGATTACAAGAGACCCAGTACTTC; cdr3_aa: CASSDTERLQETQYF
clone_size: many; v_call: TRBV5-1; cdr3_length: 17; d_call: -; j_call: TRBJ2-3; cdr3_nt: TGCGCCAGCAGCCTAGGTGTTGGGGGCGCCTTGGGAGATACGCAGTATTTT; cdr3_aa: CASSLGVGGALGDTQYF
clone_size: many; v_call: TRBV9; cdr3_length: 13; d_call: -; j_call: TRBJ1-5; cdr3_nt: TGTGCCAGCAGCGTAGGCACGAATCAGCCCCAGCATTTT; cdr3_aa: CASSVGTNQPQHF
clone_size: many; v_call: TRBV4-3; cdr3_length: 17; d_call: TRBD2; j_call: TRBJ2-7; cdr3_nt: TGCGCCAGCAGCCAAGAAGGAAGAGCGGGGGGGCCGGAGGAGCAGTACTTC; cdr3_aa: CASSQEGRAGGPEEQYF
clone_size: many; v_call: TRBV10-3; cdr3_length: 15; d_call: -; j_call: TRBJ1-3; cdr3_nt: TGTGCCATCAGCGACAGAGCTCGGCCTGGAAACACCATATATTTT; cdr3_aa: CAISDRARPGNTIYF
clone_size: many; v_call: TRBV6-5; cdr3_length: 12; d_call: TRBD2; j_call: TRBJ2-7; cdr3_nt: TGTGCCAGCAGTCGGGGGGGATACGAGCAGTACTTC; cdr3_aa: CASSRGGYEQYF
clone_size: many; v_call: TRBV27; cdr3_length: 15; d_call: TRBD2; j_call: TRBJ2-7; cdr3_nt: TGTGCCAGCAGATCGTTACCGGGACTAGCGGGGATTGAGTACTTC; cdr3_aa: CASRSLPGLAGIEYF
clone_size: many; v_call: TRBV5-1; cdr3_length: 16; d_call: TRBD1; j_call: TRBJ1-2; cdr3_nt: TGCGCCAGCAGCTTGGCCGCCGACAGGGATAACTATGGCTACACCTTC; cdr3_aa: CASSLAADRDNYGYTF
clone_size: few; v_call: TRBV27; cdr3_length: 15; d_call: TRBD1; j_call: TRBJ2-1; cdr3_nt: TGTGCCAGCAGCTGGGGACAGGGGTACTACAATGAGCAGTTCTTC; cdr3_aa: CASSWGQGYYNEQFF
clone_size: many; v_call: TRBV7-6; cdr3_length: 16; d_call: TRBD2; j_call: TRBJ2-1; cdr3_nt: TGTGCCAGCAGCTTAGCCCCGGGGGGGGCCTACAATGAGCAGTTCTTC; cdr3_aa: CASSLAPGGAYNEQFF
clone_size: -; v_call: TRBV5-1; cdr3_length: 13; d_call: -; j_call: TRBJ2-3; cdr3_nt: TGCGCCAGCAGCCCGGTGGCGGCAGATACGCAGTATTTT; cdr3_aa: CASSPVAADTQYF
clone_size: many; v_call: TRBV4-1; cdr3_length: 20; d_call: TRBD2; j_call: TRBJ2-1; cdr3_nt: TGCGCCAGCAGCCAACAATCGGGGACTAGCCTCAGGAGCTCCTACAATGAGCAGTTCTTC; cdr3_aa: CASSQQSGTSLRSSYNEQFF
clone_size: many; v_call: TRBV6-8; cdr3_length: 12; d_call: -; j_call: TRBJ2-1; cdr3_nt: TGTGCCAGCAGTTACTCGTTCCAGGGAAGGTTCTTC; cdr3_aa: CASSYSFQGRFF